The next 10 T cell receptor beta chains were all read from a single sample in a study of T cell repertoires in cytomegalovirus infection. In TCRdb, the reads were re-called with MiXCR into one record per CDR3 protein. Here the sample spans 830,000 or so distinct CDR3 sequences, 30% to 35% being singletons. These receptors have no known antigen. The source material was cultured CD8+ T cells from PBMCs, sampled from culture after CMV antigen stimulation. These receptor sequences come from a human donor in good health (CMV status not recorded). Some clones in this sample may be carry-over from other donors' samples.

As concerns this clonotype: A read error is the likely source, as a far larger clone sits one nucleotide away. The CDR3 loop reads CASSFGVNTKAFF. In nucleotides, the CDR3 is TGTGCCAGCAGTTTCGGGGTGAACACTAAAGCTTTCTTT. The chain employs TRBV28 and TRBJ1-1; D remains ambiguous. The CDR3 runs 13 residues. Germline CDR1 is MDHEN and CDR2 is SYDVKM.

This clonotype was detected ten times or more. This chain's CDR3 is CASSLGGKTEAFF. The CDR3 DNA sequence: TGCGCCAGCAGCTTGGGGGGTAAGACTGAAGCTTTCTTT. V usage is TRBV5-1 and J usage is TRBJ1-1; D remains unclear. This CDR3 is built from 13 residues. Germline CDR1 is SGHRS and CDR2 is YFSETQ. V was clipped by 0 bases and J by 5 bases, with 8 bases between them.

The chain has TRBV7-9 and TRBJ1-1; weak D call: TRBD1 (6 bases). CDR3 length: 14 amino acids. Germline assignment: CDR1 SEHNR and CDR2 FQNEAQ (reference sequence). Between the trimmed V and J ends, which lost 4 bases and 5 bases, there was a span of 14 bases. CDR3 residues: CASSSPEGETEAFF. For the CDR3, the DNA is TGTGCCAGCAGCTCCCCCGAGGGGGAGACTGAAGCTTTCTTT.

The table lists this clonotype with many counts. The chain carries TRBV7-6 and TRBJ1-4, with D maybe TRBD1 (6 bases). The CDR3 totals 11 residues. CDR1 and CDR2 from the germline V gene are SGHVS and FNYEAQ. V was trimmed by 6 bases and J by 11 bases, leaving 10 bases between them. CDR3 DNA: TGTGCCAGCAGAGGGGGGAGCAAACTGTTTTTT. Translation gives CASRGGSKLFF. Full variable domain (rest looked up from reference TRBV7-6 and TRBJ1-4): GAGVSQSPRYKVTKRGQDVALRCDPISGHVSLYWYRQALGQGPEFLTYFNYEAQQDKSGLPNDRFSAERPEGSISTLTIQRTEQRDSAMYRCASRGGSKLFFGSGTQLSVL.

This clonotype was seen ten or more times. The gene calls are TRBV7-2 and TRBJ2-3; D unresolved. Germline V gene lookup returns CDR1 SGHTA and CDR2 FQGNSA. V lost 1 base and J 6 bases, leaving 5 bases between the germline ends. The CDR3 runs to 12 residues. The CDR3 region is CASSLEWDTQYF. The DNA of the CDR3 is TGTGCCAGCAGCTTAGAATGGGATACGCAGTATTTT.

The V call is TRBV27, the J call TRBJ2-3, with D possibly being TRBD1 or TRBD2 (5 bases each). Germline V lookup: CDR1 MNHEY, CDR2 SMNVEV (reference sequence). The CDR3 contains 15 residues. V was cut by 2 bases and J by 1 base, with 10 bases left in between. CDR3 sequence: CASSLKLGGTDTQYF. The DNA of the CDR3 is TGTGCCAGCAGTTTAAAGCTGGGGGGCACAGATACGCAGTATTTT.

The chain recombines TRBV27 with TRBJ1-1; D is possibly TRBD1 (5 bases). Trimming pared 5 bases from V and 3 bases from J, leaving 19 bases between. The germline gives CDR1 MNHEY, CDR2 SMNVEV (reference sequence). The CDR3 is made up of 16 amino acids. The CDR3 loop is CASSLSPPGPYTEAFF. The CDR3 nucleotides read TGTGCCAGCAGTCTAAGCCCCCCGGGACCGTACACTGAAGCTTTCTTT.

This clonotype has only one observation. This sequence joins TRBV28 and TRBJ2-1; D perhaps matches TRBD2 (7 bases). V lost 5 bases and J lost 10, with 15 bases in between. This CDR3 is 13 amino acids long. Per germline, CDR1 MDHEN and CDR2 SYDVKM. CDR3 region: CASSPRGGPEQFF. The CDR3 nucleotides are TGTGCCAGCAGTCCTAGGGGGGGGCCAGAGCAGTTCTTC. The full variable domain, in which reference TRBV28 and TRBJ2-1 provide the parts outside the CDR3, is DVKVTQSSRYLVKRTGEKVFLECVQDMDHENMFWYRQDPGLGLRLIYFSYDVKMKEKGDIPEGYSVSREKKERFSLILESASTNQTSMYLCASSPRGGPEQFFGPGTRLTVL.

The sample holds a few counts of this clonotype. This chain links TRBV6-6 with TRBJ2-7; D not resolved. The V end lost 6 bases, the J end lost 3 bases, and 12 bases lay between the germline ends. CDR3 size: 13 residues. The germline CDR1 and CDR2 sequences are MNHNY and SVGAGI (reference sequence). Written as DNA, the CDR3 is TGTGCCAGCAGACCCTCGGGTTTCTACGAGCAGTACTTC. Translated: CASRPSGFYEQYF.

The sample holds many counts of this clonotype. This sequence joins TRBV7-2 and TRBJ2-7; 9 bases agree with TRBD1. Germline CDR1 SGHTA, CDR2 FQGNSA. This CDR3 has 15 amino acids. V lost 3 bases, J lost 0 bases, and 3 bases stayed unmatched. CDR3 bases: TGTGCCAGCAGCTTCGGGACAGGGAGCTCCTACGAGCAGTACGTC. Its translation: CASSFGTGSSYEQYV.